This T cell receptor (beta chain) came from a study of T-cell memory formation after mild COVID-19. Study information: Clusters were largely donor specific. Study observations and caveats: Clones shrinking from day 15 to 85 showed even CD4/CD8 mixes; later expanders tilted CD4+. Most CD4+ clones that shrank were in CM and EM, while CD8+ ones turned up in EMRA.

Constant-segment primers served in 5'RACE that generated TCR alpha and TCR beta cDNA libraries bearing sample barcodes and UMIs. Via MiXCR, TCRdb re-called the 5' RACE reads, giving one row per CDR3 protein. The sample lists about 340,000 distinct CDR3 sequences; 20% to 25% were seen once. The CDR3 consists of 14 residues. Germline V lookup: CDR1 SGHRS, CDR2 YFSETQ. V was cut by 4 bases and J by 2 bases, with 9 bases left in between. A note on this clonotype: Antigen: not known.

Sequencing used PBMCs or a T cell subset sorted from them (not recorded which). This sequence joins TRBV5-1 and TRBJ2-2; D remains ambiguous. This clonotype was sampled from a man younger than 35 who had mild COVID-19 (a few samples of this study predate the infection). Cell type and time point are not known. The CDR3 is CASSTELNTGELFF. The CDR3 DNA sequence: TGCGCCAGCAGCACAGAACTTAACACCGGGGAGCTGTTTTTT.